Listed here are 7 T cell receptor beta chains from one sample, sequenced in a study of blood T cell repertoires in COVID-19. The table came from immunoSEQ multiplex PCR; TCRdb's copy has only in-frame clones and leaves some out. The table lists over 120,000 clones, around 89% of them singletons. Specimen: peripheral blood. The source of these receptors is a man between 60 and 75 years old with active or convalescent COVID-19.

The chain couples TRBV18 to TRBJ2-3, with 7 nucleotides matching TRBD1. Germline trimming cut 5 bases from V and 6 bases from J; bases unmatched to any gene: 2. Germline lookup yields CDR1 KGHSH and CDR2 LQKENI. The CDR3 has 12 residues. The CDR3 here is CASSFRGDTQYF. The CDR3 DNA follows: TGTGCCAGCTCATTCAGGGGGGATACGCAGTATTTT.

The chain carries TRBV2 and TRBJ2-2, with no clear D. This CDR3 spans 15 amino acids. Germline CDR1 is SNHLY and CDR2 is FYNNEI. Trimming removed 7 bases from V and 4 bases from J, with 16 bases in between. The CDR3 protein is CASMIQVYSTGELFF. The CDR3 region has the DNA TGTGCCAGCATGATACAAGTGTATTCCACCGGGGAGCTGTTTTTT.

The chain is built from TRBV2 and TRBJ2-7; D may be TRBD2 (5 bases). The V gene's germline CDR1 is SNHLY and CDR2 FYNNEI. The CDR3 totals 12 residues. Trimming left V 7 bases short and J 6 bases short, with 13 bases between. CDR3 protein: CASTSPGGEQYF. As DNA, the CDR3 is TGTGCCAGCACCAGCCCCGGAGGCGAGCAGTACTTC.

The rearrangement links TRBV6-4 to TRBJ1-3, with 7 bases fitting TRBD1. This CDR3 contains 17 residues. Germline V gene sequence: CDR1 MRHNA, CDR2 SNTAGT. V lost 6 bases to trimming and J lost 1 base; unmatched junction nucleotides: 12. The CDR3 sequence is CASRGRRQGKSGNTIYF. The DNA for the CDR3 is TGTGCCAGCAGAGGCAGGCGACAGGGCAAGTCTGGAAACACCATATATTTT.

The rearrangement links TRBV5-6 to TRBJ2-5; TRBD1 agrees at 8 bases. After removal of 4 bases from V and 2 bases from J, the junction contained 4 bases not matched to a gene. Germline CDR1 SGHDT, CDR2 YYEEEE. This CDR3 is built from 14 residues. The CDR3 DNA is TGTGCCAGCAGCGGACAGGGAAATCAAGAGACCCAGTACTTC. Its protein is CASSGQGNQETQYF.

Written as DNA, the CDR3 is TGTGCCAGTACAGGGTCGACCTCTGGAAACACCATATATTTT. Encoded protein: CASTGSTSGNTIYF. The genes are TRBV10-3 and TRBJ1-3; maybe TRBD1 (6 bases). Germline assignment: CDR1 ENHRY and CDR2 SYGVKD. The CDR3 contains 14 residues. Trimming stripped 10 bases from V and 0 bases from J, with 13 bases between.

This chain connects TRBV2 to TRBJ2-1; D might be TRBD2 (6 bases). Trimming left V 0 bases short and J 9 bases short, with 9 bases between. The germline gives CDR1 SNHLY, CDR2 FYNNEI. The CDR3 runs 13 residues. The CDR3 region is CASSEAGGTEQFF. Written as DNA, the CDR3 is TGTGCCAGCAGTGAAGCCGGGGGAACTGAGCAGTTCTTC.